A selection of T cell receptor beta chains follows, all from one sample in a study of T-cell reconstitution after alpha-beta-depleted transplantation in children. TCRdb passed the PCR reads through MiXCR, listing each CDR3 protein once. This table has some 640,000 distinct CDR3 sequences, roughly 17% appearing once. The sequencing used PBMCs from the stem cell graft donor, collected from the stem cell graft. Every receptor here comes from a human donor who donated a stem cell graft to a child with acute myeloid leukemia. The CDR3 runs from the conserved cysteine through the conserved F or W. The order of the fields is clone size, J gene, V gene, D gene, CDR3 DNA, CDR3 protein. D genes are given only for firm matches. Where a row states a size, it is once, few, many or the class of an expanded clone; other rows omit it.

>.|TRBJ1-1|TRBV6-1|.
TGTGCCAGCTCCTTTCCGAGCACTGAAGCTTTCTTT
CASSFPSTEAFF
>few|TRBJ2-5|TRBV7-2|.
TGTGCCAGCAGCTTTGGACGGATAAACCAAGAGACCCAGTACTTC
CASSFGRINQETQYF
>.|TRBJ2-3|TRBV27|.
TGTGCCAGCAGTCTTACTATCCCCACAGATACGCAGTATTTT
CASSLTIPTDTQYF
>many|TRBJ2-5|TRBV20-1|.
TGCAGTGCTTTTTCAGGAGGGGTGACCCAGTACTTC
CSAFSGGVTQYF
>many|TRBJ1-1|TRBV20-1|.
TGCAGTGCTGCCCCAATCTTAGGGCGGACTGAAGCTTTCTTT
CSAAPILGRTEAFF
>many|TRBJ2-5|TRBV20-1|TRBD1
TGCAGTGCTAGAGATACTATGGACAGGGCGGAAGAGACCCAGTACTTC
CSARDTMDRAEETQYF
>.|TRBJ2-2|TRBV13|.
TGTGCCAGCAGCCTCGGGAGACAGGGTGCCGGGGAGCTGTTTTTT
CASSLGRQGAGELFF
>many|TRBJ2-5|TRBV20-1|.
TGCAGTGCCTTCCCTCCGGGCCTCGGAGAGACCCAGTACTTC
CSAFPPGLGETQYF
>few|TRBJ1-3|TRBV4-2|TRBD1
TGTGCCAGCAGCCCTCCCGGGACAGGGAACACCATATATTTT
CASSPPGTGNTIYF
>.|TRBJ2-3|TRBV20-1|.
TGCAGTGCTACCGGGACTCTTCCGGGAGATACGCAGTATTTT
CSATGTLPGDTQYF
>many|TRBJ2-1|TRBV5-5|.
TGTGCCAGCAGCTTTTCCCGGACAGCCGTCAATGAGCAGTTCTTC
CASSFSRTAVNEQFF
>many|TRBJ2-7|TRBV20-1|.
TGCAGTGCTAGAGATGAGGGATCCTCCTACGAGCAGTACTTC
CSARDEGSSYEQYF
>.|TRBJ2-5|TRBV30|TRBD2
TGTGCCTGGAGTAACGGACTAGTCCCGTACTTC
CAWSNGLVPYF
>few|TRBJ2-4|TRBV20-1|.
TGCAGTGCTAGGGGGAACCGCGTAGCCAAAAACATTCAGTACTTC
CSARGNRVAKNIQYF
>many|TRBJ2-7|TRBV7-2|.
TGTGCCAGCAGCCAAGTTCCAGTTTACGAGCAGTACTTC
CASSQVPVYEQYF
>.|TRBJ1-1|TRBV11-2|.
TGTGCCAGCAGCTTAAGAACAGAGGGGGTTCGGACGAACACTGAAGCTTTCTTT
CASSLRTEGVRTNTEAFF
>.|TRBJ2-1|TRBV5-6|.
TGTGCCAGCAGCTGGGGGGGGGCTTCGAATGAGCAGTTCTTC
CASSWGGASNEQFF
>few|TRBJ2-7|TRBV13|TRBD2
TGTGCCAGCAGCTCGCGGGAGCCCTACGAGCAGTACTTC
CASSSREPYEQYF
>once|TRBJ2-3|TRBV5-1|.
TGCGCCAGCAGCTGGGCCGGGGACACAGATACGCAGTATTTT
CASSWAGDTDTQYF
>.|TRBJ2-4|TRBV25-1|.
TGTGCCAGCATAGGACCGGCCAACGTGGAAAACATTCAGTACTTC
CASIGPANVENIQYF
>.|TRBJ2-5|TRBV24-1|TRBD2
TGTGCCACCAGTGATTTTGCTAGCGGGGGGCCGGAAGAGACCCAGTACTTC
CATSDFASGGPEETQYF
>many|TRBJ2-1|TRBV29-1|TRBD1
TGCAGCGTTTTGAGGTGGACCGGGACAGCCTCCCTTTACAATGAGCAGTTCTTC
CSVLRWTGTASLYNEQFF
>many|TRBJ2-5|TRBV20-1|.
TGCAGTGCCCTAAGGGGAGCCCAAGAGACCCAGTACTTC
CSALRGAQETQYF
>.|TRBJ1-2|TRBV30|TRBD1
TGTGCCTGGACCGAAAGGGGGCGAAGGGGACATGGCTACACCTTC
CAWTERGRRGHGYTF
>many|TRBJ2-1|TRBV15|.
TGTGCCACCAGCAGAGATGGCCAACCCCAGGTGAATGAGCAGTTCTTC
CATSRDGQPQVNEQFF
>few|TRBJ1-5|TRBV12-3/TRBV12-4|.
TGTGCCAGCAGTTTCGGTGAAAACAATCAGCCCCAGCATTTT
CASSFGENNQPQHF
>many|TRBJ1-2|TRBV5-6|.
TGTGCCAGCAGCTTAGGCACAGCGTATGGCTACACCTTC
CASSLGTAYGYTF
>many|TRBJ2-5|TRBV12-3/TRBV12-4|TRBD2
TGTGCCAGCAGTTATAGACACCCGGGGGGGGAGACCCAGTACTTC
CASSYRHPGGETQYF
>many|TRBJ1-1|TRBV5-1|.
TGCGCCAGCAGCTTCAGGGGGAACACTGAAGCTTTCTTT
CASSFRGNTEAFF
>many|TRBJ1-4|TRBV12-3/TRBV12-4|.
TGTGCCAGCAGTCCGACAGGAGTCAAACTGTTTTTT
CASSPTGVKLFF
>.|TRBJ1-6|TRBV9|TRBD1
TGTGCCAGCAGCGTAGCTGGAGGGGGCAACAATTCACCCCTCCACTTT
CASSVAGGGNNSPLHF
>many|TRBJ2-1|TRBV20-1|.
TGCAGTGCTCCACTCCGGGGAACTGAGCAGTTCTTC
CSAPLRGTEQFF
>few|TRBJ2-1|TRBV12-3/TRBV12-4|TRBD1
TGTGCCAGCAGTTCCCCCGGGACAGGGGCTAACAATGAGCAGTTCTTC
CASSSPGTGANNEQFF
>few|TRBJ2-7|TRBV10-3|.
TGTGCCATCAGTGATGGGGCAGGGAACGGTTACGAGCAGTACTTC
CAISDGAGNGYEQYF
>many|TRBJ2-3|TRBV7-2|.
TGTGCCACCTCTCAGGTCGTCACAGATACGCAGTATTTT
CATSQVVTDTQYF
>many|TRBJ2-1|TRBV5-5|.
TGTGCCAGCAGCCCCCGGACGGACAATGAGCAGTTCTTC
CASSPRTDNEQFF
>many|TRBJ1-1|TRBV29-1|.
TGCAGCGTTGGATTGGGGCCGAACACTGAAGCTTTCTTT
CSVGLGPNTEAFF
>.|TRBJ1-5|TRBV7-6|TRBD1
TGTGCCAGCAGCTTAGTGACAGGGCCGGGTTATAGCAATCAGCCCCAGCATTTT
CASSLVTGPGYSNQPQHF
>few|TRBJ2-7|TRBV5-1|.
TGCGCCAGTAGGCCCACAGATGGCTACGAGCAGTACTTC
CASRPTDGYEQYF
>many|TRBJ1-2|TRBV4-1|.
TGCGCCAGCAGCCAGGACGGGGACTCCTATGGCTACACCTTC
CASSQDGDSYGYTF
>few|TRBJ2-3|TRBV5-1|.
TGCGCCAGCAGAGAGGGGCAAACTAGCACAGATACGCAGTATTTT
CASREGQTSTDTQYF